This T cell receptor (beta chain) was observed in a study of blood T cell repertoires in COVID-19. Whole-study context: The United States, Italy and Spain provided the acute and convalescent COVID-19 samples.

Seattle's enrolled individuals joined amid active infection and were then monitored longitudinally. This clone was seen once. Assay: immunoSEQ multiplex PCR; the TCRdb copy retains only in-frame clones and omits some. The profile shows about 290,000 clones, nearly 90% of them singletons. The CDR3 runs to 13 residues. J was trimmed by 6 bases and V by 7 bases; bases with no gene match: 1. CDR1 MGHRA and CDR2 YSYEKL come from the germline V gene. The source material was peripheral blood. The gene calls are TRBV4-1 and TRBJ2-3; 13 bases fit TRBD2. The TCR comes from a woman in her 30s with COVID-19, enrolled during active disease. The CDR3 nucleotides read TGCGCCAGCACGACTAGCGGGGGGGATACGCAGTATTTT. Amino acids: CASTTSGGDTQYF.